This TCR beta chain was sequenced during a study of shared clonotypes between healthy human individuals. Study-level findings and limits: Depth was large, yet rarefaction showed that sorted-subset sequencing was incomplete. Clonotype sharing across donors was expected to vary with sequencing depth.

From CD4+ cells came CD45RA+ naive and CD45RA-negative memory subsets. In regard to this clone: Its antigen is undetermined. At the DNA level, this CDR3 is encoded by other sequences in the same sample as well.

Assay: immunoSEQ multiplex PCR; the TCRdb copy retains only in-frame clones and omits some. The profile covers 2 million to 3 million clones, with roughly nine tenths appearing a single time and more than 0.12% taken by the ten largest. The CDR3 loop spans 12 amino acids. Germline CDR1 reads MNHEY; CDR2 reads SVGAGI. V lost 5 bases and J lost 4, with 9 bases in between. V usage is TRBV6-5 and J usage is TRBJ2-7, with D perhaps matching TRBD1 or TRBD2 (5 bases each). Sequenced input: naive CD4+ T cells sorted from blood. Subset in this sample: CD45RA+ positively selected. This clonotype originated in a man aged 18 to 35 in good health. The CDR3 nucleotides are TGTGCCAGCAGTAGGGGCGGGTACGAGCAGTACTTC. The encoded protein is CASSRGGYEQYF.